The entry below gives a single T cell receptor (beta chain) sequence along with its context. The target antigen is unknown. Then a second PCR, running about 7 to 11 cycles, was carried out with a sample-barcoded 5' primer and a J-beta primer mix. Tagging of each cDNA molecule was performed by a template-switch adaptor with 12 random nucleotides. TCRdb reprocessed the 5' RACE reads via MiXCR and lists one record per CDR3 protein. The data contain 1.5 million to 1.8 million distinct CDR3 sequences, roughly 43% of them singletons. With V trimmed by 3 bases and J by 4 bases, 8 bases remained unmatched. The CDR3 has 15 residues. Germline CDR1 reads DFQATT; CDR2 reads SNEGSKA (reference sequence). This sample stems from a study of blood T cells in healthy people across ages. General study points: Age advanced and TCR beta diversity per million T cells fell, roughly linearly. Fewer expanded clones and more diversity marked long-lived versus aged donors.

Donors gave around 9.3 milliliters of peripheral blood apiece. The TCR was taken from a young woman in good health. The rearrangement links TRBV20-1 to TRBJ2-7; 11 positions agree with TRBD2. Sequences were obtained from blood. The CDR3 nucleotides read TGCAGTGCTAGGGAGCGCCCTAGCGGGGGGTACGAGCAGTACTTC. Its protein product is CSARERPSGGYEQYF.